These 22 T cell receptor beta chains came from one sample sequenced in a study of T cells in Graves' hyperthyroidism and ophthalmopathy. The source material, RNA transcripts, was used to amplify TCR beta CDR3 regions. Initially, a first-round RT-PCR of the TCR CDR3 employed the HTBI primer set. TCRdb used MiXCR to reprocess the multiplex PCR reads, holding one entry per CDR3 protein. Here the sample spans some 300,000 distinct CDR3 sequences, 15% to 20% being singletons. The sample comprised blood. These receptors were taken from a man aged 25-40 years with Graves' hyperthyroidism.

This clonotype was seen a few times. V usage is TRBV20-1 and J usage is TRBJ2-7; no clear D. Germline V gene data show CDR1 as DFQATT and CDR2 as SNEGSKA (reference sequence). Trimming shortened V by 2 bases and J by 6 bases, and 17 bases separated the two germline ends. This CDR3 is built from 14 residues. The DNA of the CDR3 is TGCAGTGCTAGAAGCCGGTTCGTGAGTGGCGAGCAGTACTTC. This sequence encodes CSARSRFVSGEQYF.

The sample holds a few counts of this clonotype. The conserved phenylalanine or tryptophan is not found at the CDR3 terminus, so this likely reflects a read error. This rearrangement joins TRBV28 to TRBJ2-1, with D uncertain. Per germline, CDR1 MDHEN and CDR2 SYDVKM. The V end lost 6 bases, the J end lost 2 bases, and 14 bases lay between the germline ends. The CDR3 runs 15 residues. The CDR3 DNA follows: TGTGCCAGCAGCCCTATTAGCAGTCCCTACAATGAGCAGTTCCTC. Translation: CASSPISSPYNEQFL.

V usage is TRBV18 and J usage is TRBJ1-1; D might be TRBD1 (6 bases). V was trimmed by 5 bases and J by 1 base, leaving 14 bases between them. CDR3 length: 15 residues. Germline CDR1 and CDR2: KGHSH and LQKENI. The CDR3 coding sequence is TGTGCCAGCTCATCCCTCGACAGGAGGAACACTGAAGCTTTCTTT. Translation gives CASSSLDRRNTEAFF.

This clonotype appeared many times. The chain recombines TRBV24-1 with TRBJ2-1; TRBD1 matches at 9 bases. Germline V gene lookup returns CDR1 KGHDR and CDR2 SFDVKD. CDR3 length: 15 amino acids. The V gene end was trimmed by 4 bases and the J gene end by 3 bases; junction bases not matched to a gene: 3. The CDR3 region has the DNA TGTGCCACCAGTGAAGGGACAGGGCACTACAATGAGCAGTTCTTC. This translates into CATSEGTGHYNEQFF.

The sample holds a few counts of this clonotype. The rearrangement joins TRBV20-1 to TRBJ1-4; a weak D match, TRBD1 (5 bases). The CDR3 contains 13 residues. Germline V gene lookup returns CDR1 DFQATT and CDR2 SNEGSKA (reference sequence). Deletions cut 1 base from V and 7 bases from J, with 10 bases between. CDR3 protein: CSARGGAGEKLFF. Here the CDR3 DNA reads TGCAGTGCTAGAGGAGGGGCCGGTGAAAAACTGTTTTTT.

This clonotype was recorded a few times. V usage is TRBV30 and J usage is TRBJ1-1; D ambiguous. Germline-derived CDR1 and CDR2 are GTSNPN and SVGIG (reference sequence). The CDR3 is 16 residues long. Trimming removed 1 base at V and 6 bases at J, with 21 bases between. CDR3 nucleotides: TGTGCCTGGAGTGATTGGAGAGGTTACGGGGTTGCTGAAGCTTTCTTT. The encoded protein is CAWSDWRGYGVAEAFF.

Notes on this clonotype: This may stem from a read error, because a much larger clone lies one nucleotide away. The chain combines TRBV20-1 with TRBJ1-1, with 9 bases lining up with TRBD1. V lost 5 bases to trimming and J lost 4 bases; unmatched junction nucleotides: 2. The CDR3 sequence is 12 residues long. CDR1 DFQATT and CDR2 SNEGSKA come from the germline V gene (reference sequence). DNA of the CDR3: TGCAGTGCTCGGACAGGGGCCACTGAAGCTTTCTTT. Translation: CSARTGATEAFF.

The chain employs TRBV5-5 and TRBJ2-7; 8 bases are shared with TRBD2. Per germline, CDR1 SGHKS and CDR2 YYEKEE (reference sequence). The CDR3 consists of 15 residues. V lost 4 bases to trimming and J lost 0 bases; unmatched junction nucleotides: 6. The CDR3 coding sequence is TGTGCCAGCAGCATCGCGGGGACTAGCTCCTACGAGCAGTACTTC. As protein: CASSIAGTSSYEQYF.

This clonotype has ten or more counts. The chain is built from TRBV12-3 or TRBV12-4 and TRBJ2-7; TRBD1 might be the D (5 bases). The CDR3 loop spans 16 amino acids. Trimming left V 1 base short and J 2 bases short, with 15 bases between. The CDR3 DNA reads as TGTGCCAGCAGTTTAGGCGCGACAGCTAATACCTACGAGCAGTACTTC. This sequence encodes CASSLGATANTYEQYF.

The chain joins TRBV2 to TRBJ2-1, with no clear D. The CDR3 spans 12 residues. The V and J ends lost 4 bases and 6 bases respectively, with 7 bases between them. The germline gives CDR1 SNHLY, CDR2 FYNNEI. The CDR3 loop is CASSAWGNEQFF. The CDR3 bases are TGTGCCAGCAGTGCCTGGGGCAATGAGCAGTTCTTC.

This chain connects TRBV30 to TRBJ2-2; TRBD1 agrees at 10 bases. The J segment lost 6 bases and the V segment lost 0 bases, leaving 4 bases of the junction unmatched. The germline V gene encodes CDR1 GTSNPN and CDR2 SVGIG (reference sequence). The CDR3 is 15 residues long. CDR3 amino acids: CAWSVGTGVPGELFF. CDR3 DNA: TGTGCCTGGAGTGTGGGGACAGGGGTCCCCGGGGAGCTGTTTTTT.

This clonotype has ten or more counts. The chain recombines TRBV9 with TRBJ1-1; unclear D gene. The CDR3 is made up of 17 amino acids. Germline values: CDR1 SGDLS, CDR2 YYNGEE. Between the trimmed V and J ends, which lost 0 bases and 1 base, there was a span of 16 bases. The CDR3 region is CASSVGMGSSENTEAFF. The CDR3 bases are TGTGCCAGCAGCGTAGGTATGGGGTCTTCAGAGAACACTGAAGCTTTCTTT.

This chain connects TRBV4-2 to TRBJ2-1; 11 positions match TRBD2. Trimming cost V 0 bases and J 5 bases; bases outside gene matches: 9. CDR3 length: 18 residues. The germline V gene has CDR1 LGHNA and CDR2 YNFKEQ. The CDR3 bases are TGTGCCAGCAGCCAAGATCCCCTAGCGGGAGGTGGGAACAATGAGCAGTTCTTC. This translates into CASSQDPLAGGGNNEQFF.

The rearrangement uses TRBV12-3 or TRBV12-4 and TRBJ1-4; weak D call: TRBD1 (5 bases). This CDR3 contains 22 residues. V was pared by 5 bases and J by 0 bases, with 31 bases between. CDR3 DNA sequence: TGTGCCAGCAGTCCCACCCAGCGGGGCAGGGAAAGGCCGGGAGCAACTAATGAAAAACTGTTTTTT. This sequence encodes CASSPTQRGRERPGATNEKLFF.

This clonotype was found many times. The genes are TRBV5-1 and TRBJ2-1; a weak D match, TRBD1 (6 bases). Trimming cost V 3 bases and J 4 bases, with 17 bases left between them. This CDR3 comprises 16 residues. Looked up from germline, CDR1 is SGHRS and CDR2 is YFSETQ. The CDR3 is CASSSSAITGYNEQFF. The CDR3 DNA is TGCGCCAGCAGCTCCTCAGCAATAACAGGGTACAATGAGCAGTTCTTC.

This clonotype was found a few times. The chain is built from TRBV2 and TRBJ1-2; D gene uncertain. In germline, CDR1 is SNHLY, CDR2 FYNNEI. Trimming cost V 5 bases and J 0 bases, with 16 bases left between them. This CDR3 has 16 residues. This CDR3 is CASSLTSGVANYGYTF. The DNA for the CDR3 is TGTGCCAGCAGTTTGACCTCAGGTGTTGCTAACTATGGCTACACCTTC.

This clonotype was seen many times. V and J are TRBV2 and TRBJ2-3; D is undetermined. Per the germline V gene, CDR1 is SNHLY and CDR2 is FYNNEI. The CDR3 runs 14 residues. V was cut by 4 bases and J by 0 bases, with 8 bases left in between. In DNA, the CDR3 is TGTGCCAGCAGTGGATCAGCTAGCACAGATACGCAGTATTTT. It is translated as CASSGSASTDTQYF.

This clonotype has a count of ten or more. The chain carries TRBV3-1 and TRBJ2-5; TRBD2 might be the D (6 bases). CDR1 LGHDT and CDR2 YNNKEL come from the germline V gene (reference sequence). V lost 3 bases and J 5 bases, leaving 13 bases between the germline ends. The CDR3 runs to 14 residues. CDR3 loop: CASSQGLVRETQYF. The CDR3 DNA is TGTGCCAGCAGCCAGGGACTGGTCCGGGAGACCCAGTACTTC.

This clonotype was observed a few times. The gene calls are TRBV29-1 and TRBJ2-5; the D call may be TRBD1 or TRBD2 (5 bases each). CDR1 is SQVTM, CDR2 ANQGSEA, per germline. Trimming shortened V by 3 bases and J by 4 bases, and 12 bases separated the two germline ends. The length of the CDR3 is 13 residues. The CDR3 here is CSVDYGGGETQYF. CDR3 DNA sequence: TGCAGCGTTGATTATGGTGGGGGAGAGACCCAGTACTTC. The full variable domain, in which reference TRBV29-1 and TRBJ2-5 provide the parts outside the CDR3, is SAVISQKPSRDICQRGTSLTIQCQVDSQVTMMFWYRQQPGQSLTLIATANQGSEATYESGFVIDKFPISRPNLTFSTLTVSNMSPEDSSIYLCSVDYGGGETQYFGPGTRLLVL.

This clonotype was detected many times. This chain links TRBV12-3 or TRBV12-4 with TRBJ2-1; TRBD2 is a possible D gene (5 bases). This CDR3 is built from 13 residues. Trimming stripped 5 bases from V and 8 bases from J, with 13 bases between. In DNA form, the CDR3 reads TGTGCCAGCAGTCAGCCCGGGGTAGATGAGCAGTTCTTC. Translated: CASSQPGVDEQFF.

This clonotype was counted only a few times. The J gene is TRBJ1-2, the V gene TRBV4-1, with no clear D. V shed 0 bases and J shed 4 bases, with 12 bases lying between them. The CDR3 totals 15 residues. CDR1 MGHRA and CDR2 YSYEKL come from the germline V gene. CDR3 region: CASSQEARHSYGYTF. The DNA for the CDR3 is TGCGCCAGCAGCCAAGAGGCCAGGCATTCCTATGGCTACACCTTC.

This clonotype occurred a few times. Its ends do not fully match the called genes, so a read error is possible. The rearrangement links TRBV6-2 or TRBV6-3 to TRBJ2-3, with 8 bases lining up with TRBD1. Germline V gene sequence: CDR1 MNHEY, CDR2 SVGEGT. The length of the CDR3 is 15 residues. This CDR3 reads CASSDSDRGTDTQYF. The DNA for the CDR3 is TGTGCCAGCAGTGACTCGGACAGGGGCACAGATACGCAGTATTTT.